A single sample is the source of the 12 T cell receptor beta chains below, sequenced in a study of blood T cell repertoires in COVID-19. The method was immunoSEQ multiplex PCR; TCRdb's version includes in-frame clones alone and lacks a portion of them. The sample lists approximately 170,000 clones, just over 90% occurring once. The sequenced sample was peripheral blood. The receptors come from a woman aged 55-75 years with COVID-19, enrolled during active disease.

The chain combines TRBV19 with TRBJ1-4; perhaps TRBD1 as D (6 bases). Germline CDR1 LNHDA, CDR2 SQIVND (reference sequence). Trimming shortened V by 6 bases and J by 4 bases, and 12 bases separated the two germline ends. CDR3 length: 14 amino acids. CDR3 nucleotides: TGTGCCAGTAGGATGGACAGCCATAATGAAAAACTGTTTTTT. It codes for CASRMDSHNEKLFF.

This chain joins TRBV2 and TRBJ2-7, with 8 bases identical to TRBD2. The V gene end was trimmed by 3 bases and the J gene end by 1 base; junction bases not matched to a gene: 5. Germline CDR1 SNHLY, CDR2 FYNNEI. The CDR3 sequence is 15 residues long. CDR3 in amino acids: CASSDISGVSYEQYF. CDR3 nucleotides: TGTGCCAGCAGTGACATTAGCGGGGTATCCTACGAGCAGTACTTC.

The rearrangement links TRBV30 to TRBJ2-7; D unclear. Germline V gives CDR1 GTSNPN, CDR2 SVGIG (reference sequence). The CDR3 loop spans 13 amino acids. The V end was cut by 1 base, the J end by 4 bases, with 11 bases between. The CDR3, as DNA: TGTGCCTGGAGTGAAAGATTCGGGTACGAGCAGTACTTC. Its translation: CAWSERFGYEQYF. Combining the CDR3 with reference TRBV30 and TRBJ2-7 gives the whole variable domain SQTIHQWPATLVQPVGSPLSLECTVEGTSNPNLYWYRQAAGRGLQLLFYSVGIGQISSEVPQNLSASRPQDRQFILSSKKLLLSDSGFYLCAWSERFGYEQYFGPGTRLTVT.

The chain has TRBV13 and TRBJ1-1; unclear D gene. Between the trimmed V and J ends, which lost 5 bases and 0 bases, there was a span of 10 bases. Germline CDR1 and CDR2: PRHDT and FYEKMQ (reference sequence). This CDR3 contains 14 residues. The CDR3 loop reads CASSMTLLNTEAFF. CDR3 coding DNA: TGTGCCAGCAGCATGACATTACTGAACACTGAAGCTTTCTTT.

The table lists this clone with a few counts. The chain employs TRBV2 and TRBJ2-3; perhaps TRBD1 as D (6 bases). V gave up 1 base and J gave up 1 base, with 9 bases separating them. Per the germline V gene, CDR1 is SNHLY and CDR2 is FYNNEI. This CDR3 spans 15 amino acids. The CDR3 region has the DNA TGTGCCAGCAGTGAAGGGGGGCGGGGCACAGATACGCAGTATTTT. It codes for CASSEGGRGTDTQYF. Using reference TRBV2 and TRBJ2-3 for the parts outside the CDR3, the full variable domain is EPEVTQTPSHQVTQMGQEVILRCVPISNHLYFYWYRQILGQKVEFLVSFYNNEISEKSEIFDDQFSVERPDGSNFTLKIRSTKLEDSAMYFCASSEGGRGTDTQYFGPGTRLTVL.

The rearrangement joins TRBV5-1 to TRBJ1-1; 9 bases agree with TRBD1. V gave up 0 bases and J gave up 5 bases; unmatched junction bases: 5. Germline V gene data show CDR1 as SGHRS and CDR2 as YFSETQ. The CDR3 length is 15 residues. The DNA of the CDR3 is TGCGCCAGCAGCTTGGGGGGACAGGGAGGTACTGAAGCTTTCTTT. Residues: CASSLGGQGGTEAFF.

Only a few counts were recorded for this clone. The chain recombines TRBV11-2 with TRBJ1-6; D gene ambiguous. The germline V gene has CDR1 SGHAT and CDR2 FQNNGV. The V gene lost 1 base and the J gene lost 5 bases, with 12 bases spanning the gap. CDR3 length equals 16 residues. CDR3 nucleotide sequence: TGTGCCAGCAGCTTAGCTGGACTCCTTGATAATTCACCCCTCCACTTT. Protein: CASSLAGLLDNSPLHF.

The chain links TRBV10-3 to TRBJ1-2; 7 bases match TRBD1. The length of the CDR3 is 16 residues. Germline trimming cut 3 bases from V and 4 bases from J; bases unmatched to any gene: 11. Germline assignment: CDR1 ENHRY and CDR2 SYGVKD. The CDR3 bases are TGTGCCATCAGTGATCCCCCCGCGGGACAGTCCTATGGCTACACCTTC. Its translation is CAISDPPAGQSYGYTF.

The rearrangement uses TRBV7-2 and TRBJ2-5; D call uncertain. Between the trimmed V and J ends, which lost 4 bases and 1 base, there was a span of 4 bases. In germline, CDR1 is SGHTA, CDR2 FQGNSA. This CDR3 is built from 12 residues. For the CDR3, the DNA is TGTGCCAGCAGCTCAGGCCAAGAGACCCAGTACTTC. Its protein product is CASSSGQETQYF.

This chain links TRBV5-1 with TRBJ1-2; 8 positions agree with TRBD1. The CDR3 is 14 residues long. CDR1 is SGHRS, CDR2 YFSETQ, per germline. With V trimmed by 4 bases and J by 4 bases, 6 bases remained unmatched. CDR3 coding DNA: TGCGCCAGCAGCCCCACCGGGACAGGCTATGGCTACACCTTC. Translation gives CASSPTGTGYGYTF.

The V call is TRBV10-2, the J call TRBJ2-7; D gene ambiguous. Germline values: CDR1 WSHSY, CDR2 SAAADI. The CDR3 is 12 residues long. Trimming cost V 8 bases and J 0 bases, with 8 bases left between them. The DNA for the CDR3 is TGCGCCAGCCTGGGCAGCTCCTACGAGCAGTACTTC. Its protein product is CASLGSSYEQYF.

This clone was counted a single time. V gene TRBV9 combines with J gene TRBJ1-1, with D maybe TRBD1 (6 bases). V was trimmed by 4 bases and J by 6 bases, leaving 16 bases between them. The CDR3 is 14 residues long. Germline loops: CDR1 SGDLS, CDR2 YYNGEE. This chain's CDR3 is CASSPRTGFAEAFF. Written as DNA, the CDR3 is TGTGCCAGCAGCCCCCGAACAGGGTTCGCTGAAGCTTTCTTT.